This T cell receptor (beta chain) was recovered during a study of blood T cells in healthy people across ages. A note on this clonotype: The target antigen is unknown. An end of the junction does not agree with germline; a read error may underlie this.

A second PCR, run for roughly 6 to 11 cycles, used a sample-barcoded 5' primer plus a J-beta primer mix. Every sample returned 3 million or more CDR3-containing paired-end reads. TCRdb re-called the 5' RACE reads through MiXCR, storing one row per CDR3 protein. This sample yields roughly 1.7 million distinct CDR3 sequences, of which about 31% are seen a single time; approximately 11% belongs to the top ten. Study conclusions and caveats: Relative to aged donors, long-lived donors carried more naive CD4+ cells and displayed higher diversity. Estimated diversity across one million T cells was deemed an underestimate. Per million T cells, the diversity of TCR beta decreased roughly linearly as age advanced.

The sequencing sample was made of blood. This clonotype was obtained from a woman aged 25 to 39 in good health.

The CDR3 spells CAGSLGSRIAETQYF. Here the CDR3 DNA reads TGTGCCGGCAGCTTAGGCAGCCGAATTGCGGAGACCCAGTACTTC. This chain connects TRBV7-9 to TRBJ2-5; D gene ambiguous. The CDR3 covers 15 residues. Looked up from germline, CDR1 is SEHNR and CDR2 is FQNEAQ (reference sequence).